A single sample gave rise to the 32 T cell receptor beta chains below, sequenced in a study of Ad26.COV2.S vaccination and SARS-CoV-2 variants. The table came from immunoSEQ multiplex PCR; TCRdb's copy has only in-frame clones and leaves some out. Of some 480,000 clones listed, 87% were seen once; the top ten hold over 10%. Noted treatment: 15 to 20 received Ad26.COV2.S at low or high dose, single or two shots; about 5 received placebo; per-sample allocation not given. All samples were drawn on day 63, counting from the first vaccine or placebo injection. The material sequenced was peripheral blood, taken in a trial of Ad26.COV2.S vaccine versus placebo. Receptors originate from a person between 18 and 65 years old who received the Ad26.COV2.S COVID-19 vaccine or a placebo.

CDR3 bases: TGTGCCACGTCCGGGACAGAGAACACTGAAGCTTTCTTT. The encoded protein is CATSGTENTEAFF. This chain uses TRBV24-1 with TRBJ1-1, with 7 bases matching TRBD1. The CDR3 is made up of 13 amino acids. Germline trimming cut 10 bases from V and 1 base from J; bases unmatched to any gene: 5. The germline CDR1 and CDR2 sequences are KGHDR and SFDVKD.

CDR3 amino acids: CASSFQGNNSPLHF. Here the CDR3 DNA reads TGTGCCAGCAGCTTTCAGGGAAATAATTCACCCCTCCACTTT. This rearrangement joins TRBV7-6 to TRBJ1-6; D possibly corresponds to TRBD1 (5 bases). Germline V gene data show CDR1 as SGHVS and CDR2 as FNYEAQ. V shed 3 bases and J shed 5 bases, with 8 bases lying between them. This CDR3 region has 14 residues.

CDR3 DNA sequence: TGTGCCAGCGGGACACAGGGGGCAGGGTCACCCCTCCACTTT. It is translated as CASGTQGAGSPLHF. The chain has TRBV28 and TRBJ1-6; the match to TRBD1 covers 9 bases. Germline lookup yields CDR1 MDHEN and CDR2 SYDVKM. With V trimmed by 8 bases and J by 10 bases, 9 bases remained unmatched. This CDR3 has 14 residues.

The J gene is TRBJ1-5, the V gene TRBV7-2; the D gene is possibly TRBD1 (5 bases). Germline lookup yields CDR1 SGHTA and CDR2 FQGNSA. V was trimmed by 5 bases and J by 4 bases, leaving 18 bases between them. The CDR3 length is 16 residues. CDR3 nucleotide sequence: TGTGCCAGCAGCGAAGAGCCCGGGACCCTAAATCAGCCCCAGCATTTT. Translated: CASSEEPGTLNQPQHF.

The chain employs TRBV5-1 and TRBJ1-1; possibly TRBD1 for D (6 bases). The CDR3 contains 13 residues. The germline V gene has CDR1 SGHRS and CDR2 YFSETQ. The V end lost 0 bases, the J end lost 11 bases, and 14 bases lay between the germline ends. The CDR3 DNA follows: TGCGCCAGCAGCTTGGAATGGGGGCAGGCGGCTTTCTTT. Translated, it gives CASSLEWGQAAFF.

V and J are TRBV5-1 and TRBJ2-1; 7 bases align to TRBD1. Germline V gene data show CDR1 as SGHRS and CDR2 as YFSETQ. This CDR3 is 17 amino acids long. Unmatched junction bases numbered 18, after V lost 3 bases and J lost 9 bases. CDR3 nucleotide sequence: TGCGCCAGCAGCTACCAAGCCCGGGACAGAGGGTCGCGTGAGCAGTTCTTC. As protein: CASSYQARDRGSREQFF.

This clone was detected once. CDR3 sequence: CASSLGRGRRIRNTEAFF. The CDR3 DNA reads TGTGCCAGCAGCCTAGGGAGGGGACGACGGATCCGAAACACTGAAGCTTTCTTT. The genes are TRBV7-3 and TRBJ1-1, with D perhaps matching TRBD1 (5 bases). V dropped 5 bases and J dropped 2 bases, with 24 bases sitting between them. Germline-derived CDR1 and CDR2 are SGHTA and FQGTGA. The CDR3 length is 18 residues.

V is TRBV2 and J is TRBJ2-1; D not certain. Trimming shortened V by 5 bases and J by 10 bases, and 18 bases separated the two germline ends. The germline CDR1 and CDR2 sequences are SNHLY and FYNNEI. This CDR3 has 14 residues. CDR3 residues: CASSPTVRQGEQFF. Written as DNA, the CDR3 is TGTGCCAGCAGTCCGACGGTCCGGCAAGGGGAGCAGTTCTTC.

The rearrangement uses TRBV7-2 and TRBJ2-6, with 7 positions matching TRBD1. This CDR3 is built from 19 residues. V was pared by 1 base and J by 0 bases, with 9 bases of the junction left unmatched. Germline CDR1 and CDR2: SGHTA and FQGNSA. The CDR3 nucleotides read TGTGCCAGCAGCTTAGGCAGGGGGAAGAGGAACTCTGGGGCCAACGTCCTGACTTTC. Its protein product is CASSLGRGKRNSGANVLTF.

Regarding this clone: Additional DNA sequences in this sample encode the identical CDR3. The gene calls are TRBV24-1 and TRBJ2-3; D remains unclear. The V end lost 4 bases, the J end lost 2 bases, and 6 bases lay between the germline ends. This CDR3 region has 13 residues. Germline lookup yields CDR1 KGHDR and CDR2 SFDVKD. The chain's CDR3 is CATSDGSTDTQYF. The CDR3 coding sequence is TGTGCCACCAGTGACGGATCCACAGATACGCAGTATTTT.

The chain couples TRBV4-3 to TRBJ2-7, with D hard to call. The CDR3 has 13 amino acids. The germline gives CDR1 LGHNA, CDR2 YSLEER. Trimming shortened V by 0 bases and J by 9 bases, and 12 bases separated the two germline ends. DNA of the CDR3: TGCGCCAGCAGCCAAGATTTCGCCGCCGGGCAGTACTTC. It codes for CASSQDFAAGQYF.

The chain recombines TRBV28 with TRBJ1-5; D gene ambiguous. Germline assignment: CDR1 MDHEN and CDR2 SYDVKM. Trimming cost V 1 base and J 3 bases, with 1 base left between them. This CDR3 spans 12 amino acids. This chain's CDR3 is CASSLYNQPQHF. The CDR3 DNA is TGTGCCAGCAGTTTATACAATCAGCCCCAGCATTTT.

The CDR3 is CATSRELAGVPDTQYF. CDR3 bases: TGTGCCACCAGCAGAGAGCTAGCGGGAGTTCCAGATACGCAGTATTTT. The V and J genes are TRBV15 and TRBJ2-3, with TRBD2 matching over 10 bases. The CDR3 has 16 amino acids. Germline CDR1 reads LNHNV; CDR2 reads YYDKDF (reference sequence). Trimming took 0 bases from V and 4 from J; bases not matched to a gene: 4.

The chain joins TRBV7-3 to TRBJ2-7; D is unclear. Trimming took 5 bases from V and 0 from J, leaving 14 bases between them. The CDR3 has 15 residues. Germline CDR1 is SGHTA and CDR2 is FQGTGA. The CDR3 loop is CASSQGPIPSYEQYF. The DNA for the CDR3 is TGTGCCAGCAGCCAAGGGCCCATTCCCTCCTACGAGCAGTACTTC. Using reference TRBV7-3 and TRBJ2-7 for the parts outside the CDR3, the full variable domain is GAGVSQTPSNKVTEKGKYVELRCDPISGHTALYWYRQSLGQGPEFLIYFQGTGAADDSGLPNDRFFAVRPEGSVSTLKIQRTERGDSAVYLCASSQGPIPSYEQYFGPGTRLTVT.

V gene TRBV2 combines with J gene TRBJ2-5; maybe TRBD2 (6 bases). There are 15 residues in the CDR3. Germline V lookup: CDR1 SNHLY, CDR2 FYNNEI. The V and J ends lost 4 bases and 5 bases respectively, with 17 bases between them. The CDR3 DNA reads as TGTGCCAGCAGTGGTGGGTCGCGTGCGGGGGAGACCCAGTACTTC. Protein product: CASSGGSRAGETQYF. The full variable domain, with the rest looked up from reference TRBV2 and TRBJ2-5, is EPEVTQTPSHQVTQMGQEVILRCVPISNHLYFYWYRQILGQKVEFLVSFYNNEISEKSEIFDDQFSVERPDGSNFTLKIRSTKLEDSAMYFCASSGGSRAGETQYFGPGTRLLVL.

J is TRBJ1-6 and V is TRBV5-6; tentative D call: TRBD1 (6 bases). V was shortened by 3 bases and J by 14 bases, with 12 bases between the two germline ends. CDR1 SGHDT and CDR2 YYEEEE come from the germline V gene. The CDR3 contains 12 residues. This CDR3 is CASSSQGGTLHF. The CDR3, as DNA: TGTGCCAGCAGCTCACAGGGAGGCACCCTCCACTTT. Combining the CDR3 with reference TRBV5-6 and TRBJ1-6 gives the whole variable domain DAGVTQSPTHLIKTRGQQVTLRCSPKSGHDTVSWYQQALGQGPQFIFQYYEEEERQRGNFPDRFSGHQFPNYSSELNVNALLLGDSALYLCASSSQGGTLHFGNGTRLTVT.

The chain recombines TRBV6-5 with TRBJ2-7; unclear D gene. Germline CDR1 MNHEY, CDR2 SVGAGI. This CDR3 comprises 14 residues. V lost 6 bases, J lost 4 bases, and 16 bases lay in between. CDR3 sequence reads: CASSSTLGGYEQYF. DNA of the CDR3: TGTGCCAGCAGCTCCACCTTGGGTGGTTACGAGCAGTACTTC.

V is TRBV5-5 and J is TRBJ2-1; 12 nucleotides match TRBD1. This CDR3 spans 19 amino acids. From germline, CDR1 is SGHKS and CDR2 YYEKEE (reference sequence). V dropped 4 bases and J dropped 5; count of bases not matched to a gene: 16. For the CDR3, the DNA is TGTGCCAGCAGCCGAGAGGGACAGGGGGCCCGAAACCCTGACAATGAGCAGTTCTTC. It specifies CASSREGQGARNPDNEQFF.

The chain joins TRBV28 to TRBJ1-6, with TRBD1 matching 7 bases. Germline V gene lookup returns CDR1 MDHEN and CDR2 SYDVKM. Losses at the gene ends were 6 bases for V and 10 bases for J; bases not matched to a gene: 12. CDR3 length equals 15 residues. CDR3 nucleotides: TGTGCCAGCAGCTCAGGAACAGGGGTCGGATCACCCCTCCACTTT. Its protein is CASSSGTGVGSPLHF.

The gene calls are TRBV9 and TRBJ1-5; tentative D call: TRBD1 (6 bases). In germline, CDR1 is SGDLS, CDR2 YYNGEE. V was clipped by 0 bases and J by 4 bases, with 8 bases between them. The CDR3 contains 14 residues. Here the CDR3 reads CASSVGGGNQPQHF. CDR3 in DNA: TGTGCCAGCAGCGTAGGAGGGGGAAATCAGCCCCAGCATTTT.

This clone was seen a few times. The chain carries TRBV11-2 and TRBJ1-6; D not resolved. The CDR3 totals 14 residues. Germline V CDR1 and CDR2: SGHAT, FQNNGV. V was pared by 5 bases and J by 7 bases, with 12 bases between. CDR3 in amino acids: CASSLRLKNSPLHF. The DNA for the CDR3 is TGTGCCAGCAGCCTCAGACTCAAGAATTCACCCCTCCACTTT.

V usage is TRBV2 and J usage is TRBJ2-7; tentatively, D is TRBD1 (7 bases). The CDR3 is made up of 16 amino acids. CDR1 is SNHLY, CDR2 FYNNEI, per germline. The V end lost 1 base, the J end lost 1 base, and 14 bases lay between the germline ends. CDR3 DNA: TGTGCCAGCAGTGAAGTCCCGACAGGGAGGTCCTACGAGCAGTACTTC. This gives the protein CASSEVPTGRSYEQYF.

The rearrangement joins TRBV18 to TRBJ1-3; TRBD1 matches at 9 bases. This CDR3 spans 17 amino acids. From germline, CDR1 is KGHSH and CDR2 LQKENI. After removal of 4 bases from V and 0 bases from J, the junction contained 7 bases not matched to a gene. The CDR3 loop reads CASSHSGTGSSGNTIYF. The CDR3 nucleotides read TGTGCCAGCTCACATTCCGGGACAGGGTCCTCTGGAAACACCATATATTTT.

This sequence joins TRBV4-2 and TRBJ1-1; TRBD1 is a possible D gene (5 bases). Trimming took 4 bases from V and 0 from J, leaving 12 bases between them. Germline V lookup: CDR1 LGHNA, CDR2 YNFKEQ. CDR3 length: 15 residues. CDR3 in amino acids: CASSLWQTVNTEAFF. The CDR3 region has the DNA TGTGCCAGCAGCCTCTGGCAGACAGTGAACACTGAAGCTTTCTTT.

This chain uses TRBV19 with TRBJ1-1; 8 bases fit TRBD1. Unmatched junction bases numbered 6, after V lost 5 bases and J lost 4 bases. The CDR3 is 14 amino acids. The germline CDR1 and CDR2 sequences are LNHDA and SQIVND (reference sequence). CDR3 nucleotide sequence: TGTGCCAGTAGTGCGGACAGGGAGATCACTGAAGCTTTCTTT. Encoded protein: CASSADREITEAFF.

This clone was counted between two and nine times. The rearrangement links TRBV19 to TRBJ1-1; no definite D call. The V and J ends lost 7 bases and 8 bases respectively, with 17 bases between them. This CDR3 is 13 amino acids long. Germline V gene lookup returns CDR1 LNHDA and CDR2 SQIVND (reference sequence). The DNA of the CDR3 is TGTGCCAGTATTGATATCGGCGTTGTAGAAGCTTTCTTT. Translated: CASIDIGVVEAFF.

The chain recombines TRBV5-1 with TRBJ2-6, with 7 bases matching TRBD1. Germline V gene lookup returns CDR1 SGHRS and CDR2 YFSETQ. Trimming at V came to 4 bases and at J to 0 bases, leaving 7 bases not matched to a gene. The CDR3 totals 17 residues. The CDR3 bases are TGCGCCAGCAGCAACGGACAGGCCGCCTCTGGGGCCAACGTCCTGACTTTC. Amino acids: CASSNGQAASGANVLTF.

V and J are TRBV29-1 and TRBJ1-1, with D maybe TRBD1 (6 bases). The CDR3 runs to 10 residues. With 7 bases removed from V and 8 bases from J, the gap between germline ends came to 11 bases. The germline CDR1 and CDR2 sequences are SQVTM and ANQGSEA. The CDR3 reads CSAARGEAFF. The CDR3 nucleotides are TGCAGCGCCGCAAGGGGGGAAGCTTTCTTT.

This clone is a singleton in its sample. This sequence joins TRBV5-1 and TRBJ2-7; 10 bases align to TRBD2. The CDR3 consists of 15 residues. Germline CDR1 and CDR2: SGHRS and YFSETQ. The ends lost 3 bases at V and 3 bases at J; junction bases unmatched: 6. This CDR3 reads CASSSSSGSNYEQYF. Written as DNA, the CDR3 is TGCGCCAGCAGCTCGTCTAGCGGGAGTAACTACGAGCAGTACTTC.

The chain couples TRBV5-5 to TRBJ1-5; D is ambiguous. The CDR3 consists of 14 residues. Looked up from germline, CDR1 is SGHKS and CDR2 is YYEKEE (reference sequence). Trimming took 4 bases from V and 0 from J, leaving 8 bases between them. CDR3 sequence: CASSRSSSNQPQHF. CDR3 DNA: TGTGCCAGCAGCCGGTCGTCTAGCAATCAGCCCCAGCATTTT. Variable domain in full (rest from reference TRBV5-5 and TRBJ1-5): DAGVTQSPTHLIKTRGQQVTLRCSPISGHKSVSWYQQVLGQGPQFIFQYYEKEERGRGNFPDRFSARQFPNYSSELNVNALLLGDSALYLCASSRSSSNQPQHFGDGTRLSIL.

CDR3 sequence reads: CASWGGQAGNTIYF. The CDR3 coding sequence is TGTGCCAGCTGGGGGGGGCAAGCTGGAAACACCATATATTTT. The J gene is TRBJ1-3, the V gene TRBV28; possibly TRBD1 for D (6 bases). The V gene's germline CDR1 is MDHEN and CDR2 SYDVKM. The ends were cut back, 8 bases at V and 2 bases at J, with 13 bases in the middle. The CDR3 runs 14 residues.

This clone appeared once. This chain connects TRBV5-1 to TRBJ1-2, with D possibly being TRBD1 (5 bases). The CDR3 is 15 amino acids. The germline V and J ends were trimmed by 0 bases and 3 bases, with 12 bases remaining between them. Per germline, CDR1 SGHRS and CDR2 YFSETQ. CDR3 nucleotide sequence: TGCGCCAGCAGCTTGGCCGCAGGGCTGGACTATGGCTACACCTTC. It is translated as CASSLAAGLDYGYTF.